The T cell receptor (beta chain) described here comes from a study of shared clonotypes between healthy human individuals. The ends lost 8 bases at V and 7 bases at J; junction bases unmatched: 11. Germline V gives CDR1 WSHSY, CDR2 SAAADI. CDR3 length equals 14 residues. The method was immunoSEQ multiplex PCR; TCRdb's version includes in-frame clones alone and lacks a portion of them. Among roughly 450,000 clones listed, approximately 79% were seen once. The TCR was taken from a woman aged 40 to 49 in good health. Some clones in this sample may be carry-over from other donors' samples. The source material was PBMCs. The chain is built from TRBV10-2 and TRBJ2-1; 7 bases align to TRBD2. CDR3 sequence (DNA): TGCGCCAGCCGACTAGCCGGCCCCTCGAATGAGCAGTTCTTC. Translation: CASRLAGPSNEQFF.